One and the same sample provided the 18 T cell receptor beta chains below, sequenced in a study of cytomegalovirus exposure and HLA in healthy donors. It was with 60 Vbeta and 13 Jbeta primers that the PCR ran. The repertoire was sequenced with immunoSEQ multiplex PCR; TCRdb's copy has only in-frame clones and lacks some. The sample records approximately 160,000 clones, 65% to 85% being singletons. Sequenced input: PBMCs. These receptors were obtained from a woman aged 45-65 years in good health and CMV-seropositive.

CDR3 DNA sequence: TGTGCCATCAGCGTGGTCGGCTCTGGGGCCAACGTCCTGACTTTC. This codes for CAISVVGSGANVLTF. The chain uses TRBV10-3 and TRBJ2-6; no definite D call. The V end lost 6 bases, the J end lost 0 bases, and 9 bases lay between the germline ends. CDR1 and CDR2 (germline): ENHRY, SYGVKD. CDR3 size: 15 residues.

V usage is TRBV28 and J usage is TRBJ2-2; D is perhaps TRBD1 (5 bases). The ends were cut back, 1 base at V and 2 bases at J, with 11 bases in the middle. This CDR3 has 16 amino acids. Germline CDR1 and CDR2: MDHEN and SYDVKM. The CDR3 loop is CASSLSGQGNTGELFF. The CDR3 DNA reads TGTGCCAGCAGTTTATCGGGTCAGGGTAACACCGGGGAGCTGTTTTTT.

V is TRBV19 and J is TRBJ1-5, with a tentative D call TRBD1 (6 bases). CDR1 and CDR2 from the germline V gene are LNHDA and SQIVND (reference sequence). The CDR3 contains 17 residues. Trimming removed 3 bases from V and 7 bases from J, with 22 bases in between. This CDR3 is CASSILEYRGGGQPQHF. For the CDR3, the DNA is TGTGCCAGTAGTATTCTGGAATACCGAGGGGGGGGGCAGCCCCAGCATTTT.

This chain links TRBV7-8 with TRBJ2-1; 8 bases line up with TRBD1. V dropped 4 bases and J dropped 1; count of bases not matched to a gene: 3. The CDR3 runs to 15 residues. Germline CDR1 SGHVS, CDR2 FQNEAQ. CDR3 DNA: TGTGCCAGCAGCTCAGACAGGGGTTCCTACAATGAGCAGTTCTTC. The encoded protein is CASSSDRGSYNEQFF.

The chain recombines TRBV28 with TRBJ1-5; no clear D. From germline, CDR1 is MDHEN and CDR2 SYDVKM. V was clipped by 8 bases and J by 1 base, with 9 bases between them. CDR3 size: 13 residues. The CDR3 is CASLTGSNQPQHF. CDR3 DNA: TGTGCCAGCCTGACCGGGAGCAATCAGCCCCAGCATTTT.

The chain recombines TRBV28 with TRBJ1-2; weak D call: TRBD1 (6 bases). The CDR3 covers 13 residues. The germline V gene has CDR1 MDHEN and CDR2 SYDVKM. V was shortened by 5 bases and J by 2 bases, with 9 bases between the two germline ends. The CDR3 here is CASSIGGNYGYTF. In nucleotides, the CDR3 is TGTGCCAGCAGTATAGGGGGAAACTATGGCTACACCTTC.

About this clone itself: Sequence at one end of the junction differs from germline and may be a read error. The V and J genes are TRBV2 and TRBJ2-2; a possible D gene is TRBD1 (5 bases). The CDR3 length is 14 residues. Germline V gene data show CDR1 as SNHLY and CDR2 as FYNNEI. CDR3 in DNA: TGCGTAGTAACGAAGGGGCAGCCCACCGGGGAGCTGTTTTTT. Translation gives CVVTKGQPTGELFF. The full variable domain, rest sourced from reference TRBV2 and TRBJ2-2, is EPEVTQTPSHQVTQMGQEVILRCVPISNHLYFYWYRQILGQKVEFLVSFYNNEISEKSEIFDDQFSVERPDGSNFTLKIRSTKLEDSAMYFCVVTKGQPTGELFFGEGSRLTVL.

This chain connects TRBV30 to TRBJ2-3, with D possibly matching TRBD1 (6 bases). Trimming left V 4 bases short and J 0 bases short, with 8 bases between. Germline V gene lookup returns CDR1 GTSNPN and CDR2 SVGIG (reference sequence). The CDR3 totals 13 residues. This CDR3 is CAWTGVSTDTQYF. The CDR3 DNA is TGTGCCTGGACAGGGGTGAGCACAGATACGCAGTATTTT.

This clone occurred a few times. The J gene is TRBJ2-7, the V gene TRBV4-1; 9 bases match TRBD1. Germline V gene data show CDR1 as MGHRA and CDR2 as YSYEKL. The CDR3 is made up of 15 amino acids. V shed 2 bases, J shed 1 base, and the junction held 3 bases outside the gene matches. CDR3 sequence (DNA): TGCGCCAGCAGCCAAAGGGGACAGGGATCCTACGAGCAGTACTTC. Amino acids: CASSQRGQGSYEQYF.

The chain carries TRBV5-6 and TRBJ2-3; 7 nucleotides align to TRBD1. CDR1 SGHDT and CDR2 YYEEEE come from the germline V gene. CDR3 length: 16 residues. With V trimmed by 4 bases and J by 1 base, 9 bases remained unmatched. CDR3 in DNA: TGTGCCAGCAGCGGAACGAGACAGGGCGGCACAGATACGCAGTATTTT. Translated, it gives CASSGTRQGGTDTQYF. Full variable domain (rest looked up from reference TRBV5-6 and TRBJ2-3): DAGVTQSPTHLIKTRGQQVTLRCSPKSGHDTVSWYQQALGQGPQFIFQYYEEEERQRGNFPDRFSGHQFPNYSSELNVNALLLGDSALYLCASSGTRQGGTDTQYFGPGTRLTVL.

This clone was seen more than once but under ten times. J is TRBJ1-2 and V is TRBV5-1; D remains unclear. CDR1 is SGHRS, CDR2 YFSETQ, per germline. The length of the CDR3 is 13 residues. The V end was cut by 5 bases, the J end by 0 bases, with 8 bases between. The CDR3 region has the DNA TGCGCCAGCAGGGAGAAAGCTAACTATGGCTACACCTTC. Its protein is CASREKANYGYTF.

The V and J genes are TRBV29-1 and TRBJ2-7, with 7 bases lining up with TRBD2. V lost 4 bases to trimming and J lost 5 bases; unmatched junction nucleotides: 17. Germline values: CDR1 SQVTM, CDR2 ANQGSEA. The CDR3 covers 16 residues. The chain's CDR3 is CSVGGGVLAFTHEQYF. The CDR3 DNA is TGCAGCGTTGGGGGAGGGGTACTAGCTTTTACCCACGAGCAGTACTTC.

The J gene is TRBJ1-3, the V gene TRBV28, with 9 bases aligning to TRBD1. The V and J ends lost 5 bases and 0 bases, in that order; junction bases with no gene match: 11. The CDR3 length is 18 residues. Germline V lookup: CDR1 MDHEN, CDR2 SYDVKM. In nucleotides, the CDR3 is TGTGCCAGCAGTAAACCCCGGGACAGGGATAGCTCTGGAAACACCATATATTTT. Residues: CASSKPRDRDSSGNTIYF.

This chain links TRBV2 with TRBJ1-4, with D hard to call. Germline V lookup: CDR1 SNHLY, CDR2 FYNNEI. This CDR3 region has 14 residues. Deletions cut 4 bases from V and 8 bases from J, with 14 bases between. In DNA form, the CDR3 reads TGTGCCAGCAGTGTCTTCGGCGGGAGGGAAAAACTGTTTTTT. It yields the protein CASSVFGGREKLFF.

J is TRBJ2-7 and V is TRBV7-2; TRBD2 aligns across 10 bases. Losses at the gene ends were 5 bases for V and 0 bases for J; bases not matched to a gene: 7. The V gene's germline CDR1 is SGHTA and CDR2 FQGNSA. This CDR3 is 16 amino acids long. The CDR3 sequence is CASSVQLAGLSYEQYF. CDR3 nucleotide sequence: TGTGCCAGCAGCGTACAACTAGCGGGGCTCTCCTACGAGCAGTACTTC.

This clone showed up just a few times. The V and J genes are TRBV9 and TRBJ1-5; possibly TRBD1 for D (5 bases). Germline CDR1 and CDR2: SGDLS and YYNGEE. The CDR3 covers 15 residues. The germline V and J ends were trimmed by 3 bases and 3 bases, with 13 bases remaining between them. In DNA form, the CDR3 reads TGTGCCAGCAGCGGGATGGGGGGTTTCAATCAGCCCCAGCATTTT. Protein: CASSGMGGFNQPQHF. Full variable domain (rest looked up from reference TRBV9 and TRBJ1-5): DSGVTQTPKHLITATGQRVTLRCSPRSGDLSVYWYQQSLDQGLQFLIQYYNGEERAKGNILERFSAQQFPDLHSELNLSSLELGDSALYFCASSGMGGFNQPQHFGDGTRLSIL.

This clone was seen once. The chain carries TRBV5-4 and TRBJ1-1; D remains unclear. CDR3 length: 14 amino acids. Between the trimmed V and J ends, which lost 1 base and 0 bases, there was a span of 7 bases. Looked up from germline, CDR1 is SGHNT and CDR2 is YYREEE (reference sequence). The CDR3 region is CASSLNGMNTEAFF. CDR3 DNA sequence: TGTGCCAGCAGCTTGAATGGCATGAACACTGAAGCTTTCTTT.

Note on this clone: The junction shows a germline mismatch at one end, possibly a read error. In the same sample, other DNA sequences code for this CDR3. The V and J genes are TRBV6-4 and TRBJ1-6; D perhaps matches TRBD1 (5 bases). Germline CDR1 and CDR2: MRHNA and SNTAGT. The CDR3 runs to 14 residues. The CDR3 DNA reads as TGCGCCAGCAGTGAGGGCAGGGTAAATTCACCCCTCCACTTT. The encoded protein is CASSEGRVNSPLHF.